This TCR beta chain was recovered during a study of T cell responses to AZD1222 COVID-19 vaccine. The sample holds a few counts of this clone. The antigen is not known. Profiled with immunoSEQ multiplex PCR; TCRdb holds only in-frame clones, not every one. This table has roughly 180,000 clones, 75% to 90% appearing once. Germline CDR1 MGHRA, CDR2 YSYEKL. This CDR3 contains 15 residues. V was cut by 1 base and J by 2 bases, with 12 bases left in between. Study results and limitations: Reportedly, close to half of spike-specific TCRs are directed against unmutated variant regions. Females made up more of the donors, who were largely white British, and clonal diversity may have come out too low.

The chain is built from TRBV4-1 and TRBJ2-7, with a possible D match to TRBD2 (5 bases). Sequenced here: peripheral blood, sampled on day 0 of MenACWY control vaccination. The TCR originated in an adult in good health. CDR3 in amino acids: CASSQGPRGTYEQYF. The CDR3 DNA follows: TGCGCCAGCAGCCAAGGACCCCGGGGAACCTACGAGCAGTACTTC.